This paragraph covers one TCR beta chain sequence. This record belongs to a study of pediatric ulcerative colitis. One to two pinch biopsies were taken from the rectum during colonoscopy. The data were produced by immunoSEQ multiplex PCR, yet TCRdb's version contains in-frame clones alone and is incomplete. The sample lists about 22,000 clones, about 71% seen once, with roughly a sixth in the top ten. This CDR3 contains 14 residues. V dropped 4 bases and J dropped 5 bases, with 14 bases sitting between them. Per the germline V gene, CDR1 is SGHKS and CDR2 is YYEKEE (reference sequence). Sequenced material: gut tissue. The rearrangement uses TRBV5-5 and TRBJ2-3; D unclear. This sequence was found in a boy aged 10-17 years with severe ulcerative colitis. The CDR3 bases are TGTGCCAGCAGCATACGGACGGGTCAAGATACGCAGTATTTT. Its protein product is CASSIRTGQDTQYF.